This T cell receptor (beta chain) was identified during a study of blood T cells in healthy people across ages. Germline V gives CDR1 SNHLY, CDR2 FYNNEI. V was trimmed by 4 bases and J by 5 bases, leaving 6 bases between them. CDR3 length: 12 amino acids. The sample providers were healthy Caucasian people from Russia, aged roughly 6 to 90. Each donor had 8 to 10 milliliters of peripheral blood drawn. This clonotype was seen repeatedly, ten times or more. Its antigen remains unidentified. Study findings and constraints: Any conclusive comparison of naive versus antigen-experienced cells was prevented by using unsorted PBMCs. CMV status of donors was unknown, possibly confounding expanded clonotype changes.

Using a J-beta primer mix together with a sample-barcoded 5' primer, a second PCR was run for about 6 to 12 cycles. TCRdb re-analysed the 5' RACE reads in MiXCR, keeping a single row per CDR3 protein. The sample consists of hundreds of thousands of distinct CDR3 sequences, under 25% of them appearing once. The genes are TRBV2 and TRBJ2-1; D call uncertain. This TCR derives from a man between 65 and 79 years old in good health. Source material: blood. The CDR3 spells CASSVENNEQFF. The CDR3 bases are TGTGCCAGCAGTGTTGAGAACAATGAGCAGTTCTTC.